The entry that follows covers one T cell receptor (beta chain) sequence. The antigen is undetermined. Libraries were prepared by immunoSEQ multiplex PCR; TCRdb keeps only in-frame clonotypes and omits some of them. The sample lists about 2.4 million clones; 93% were seen once. Germline CDR1 SNHLY, CDR2 FYNNEI. The CDR3 spans 16 residues. Trimming cost V 2 bases and J 2 bases; bases outside gene matches: 7. The data were obtained in a study of shared clonotypes between healthy human individuals. Study-level findings and limits: Against clonotypes common to all four donors, non-shared ones had lower generation probabilities.

Sequenced input: naive CD4+ T cells from PBMCs. Regarding subset: CD45RA+ positively selected. The TCR comes from a man between 18 and 29 years old in good health. Some clones in this sample may be carry-over from other donors' samples. J is TRBJ2-3 and V is TRBV2; 7 nucleotides match TRBD2. Written as DNA, the CDR3 is TGTGCCAGCAGTGAAAGCCCTAGCGGTTACACAGATACGCAGTATTTT. Translating it yields CASSESPSGYTDTQYF. The full variable domain, its missing parts supplied by reference TRBV2 and TRBJ2-3, is EPEVTQTPSHQVTQMGQEVILRCVPISNHLYFYWYRQILGQKVEFLVSFYNNEISEKSEIFDDQFSVERPDGSNFTLKIRSTKLEDSAMYFCASSESPSGYTDTQYFGPGTRLTVL.